Below, one TCR beta chain is given with its context. This sample stems from a study of blood T cells in healthy people across ages. CDR3 length: 15 residues. Germline CDR1 and CDR2: PRHDT and FYEKMQ (reference sequence). The germline V and J ends were trimmed by 2 bases and 2 bases, with 10 bases remaining between them. A second about 7 to 11 cycle PCR used barcoded and J-beta primers. One entry per CDR3 protein, called by TCRdb with MiXCR from the 5' RACE reads. Of around 970,000 distinct CDR3 sequences in the sample, just over 50% were seen once. The receptor was isolated from a woman in her sixties in good health. The chain has TRBV13 and TRBJ2-1; no clear D. Sequenced sample: blood. CDR3 region: CASSLRASAYNEQFF. CDR3 in DNA: TGTGCCAGCAGCTTAAGGGCGAGCGCCTACAATGAGCAGTTCTTC.